Described below is a single T cell receptor (beta chain) sequence and its context. Treatment indicated: some 20 received Ad26.COV2.S at low or high dose, single or two shots; five or six received placebo; per-sample allocation not given. Sampling took place 63 days after the first vaccine or placebo injection. This sample was taken from a study of Ad26.COV2.S vaccination and SARS-CoV-2 variants. Study background: Sample donor was a member of the COV1001 Ad26.COV2.S trial arm.

TCRdb keeps only in-frame clones here, not all; method: immunoSEQ multiplex PCR. The sample carries about 350,000 clones, 88% recorded once. The sequencing here drew on peripheral blood, taken in a trial of Ad26.COV2.S vaccine versus placebo. The TCR comes from a person between 18 and 65 years old who received the Ad26.COV2.S COVID-19 vaccine or a placebo.

Here the CDR3 DNA reads TGTGCCAGCATCCAAGGGGGAGTCAATCAGCCCCAGCATTTT. Translated: CASIQGGVNQPQHF. This chain connects TRBV6-6 to TRBJ1-5; perhaps TRBD1 as D (6 bases). The CDR3 has 14 residues. V gave up 7 bases and J gave up 3 bases, with 13 bases separating them. Germline V CDR1 and CDR2: MNHNY, SVGAGI (reference sequence).